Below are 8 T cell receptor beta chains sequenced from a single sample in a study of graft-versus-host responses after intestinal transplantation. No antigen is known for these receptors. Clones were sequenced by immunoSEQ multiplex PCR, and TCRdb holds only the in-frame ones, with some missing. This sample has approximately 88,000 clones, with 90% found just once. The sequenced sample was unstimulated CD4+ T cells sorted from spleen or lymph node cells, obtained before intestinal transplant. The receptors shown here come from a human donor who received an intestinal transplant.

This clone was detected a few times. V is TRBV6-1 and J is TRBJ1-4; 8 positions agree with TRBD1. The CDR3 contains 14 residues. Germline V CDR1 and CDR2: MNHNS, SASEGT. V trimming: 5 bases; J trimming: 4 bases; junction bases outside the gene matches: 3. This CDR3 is CASSHRGFNEKLFF. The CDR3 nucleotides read TGTGCCAGCAGTCACAGGGGGTTTAATGAAAAACTGTTTTTT.

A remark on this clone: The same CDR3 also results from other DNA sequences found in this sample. CDR3 in amino acids: CASSLGQGDTGELFF. The CDR3 DNA is TGTGCCAGCAGCTTAGGACAGGGGGACACCGGGGAGCTGTTTTTT. The chain joins TRBV7-9 to TRBJ2-2, with 9 nucleotides matching TRBD1. Germline CDR1 and CDR2: SEHNR and FQNEAQ (reference sequence). The CDR3 extends over 15 amino acids. Losses at the gene ends were 1 base for V and 3 bases for J; bases not matched to a gene: 0.

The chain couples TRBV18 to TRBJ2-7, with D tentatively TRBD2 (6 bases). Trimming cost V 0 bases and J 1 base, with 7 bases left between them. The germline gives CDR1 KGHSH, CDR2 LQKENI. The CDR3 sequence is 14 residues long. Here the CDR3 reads CASSPPAGSYEQYF. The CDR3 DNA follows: TGTGCCAGCTCACCACCGGCGGGGTCCTACGAGCAGTACTTC. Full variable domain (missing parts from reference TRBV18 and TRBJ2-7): NAGVMQNPRHLVRRRGQEARLRCSPMKGHSHVYWYRQLPEEGLKFMVYLQKENIIDESGMPKERFSAEFPKEGPSILRIQQVVRGDSAAYFCASSPPAGSYEQYFGPGTRLTVT.

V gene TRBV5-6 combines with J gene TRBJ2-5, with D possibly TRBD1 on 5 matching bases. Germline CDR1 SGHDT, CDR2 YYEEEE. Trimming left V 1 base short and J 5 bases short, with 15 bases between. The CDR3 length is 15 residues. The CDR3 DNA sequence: TGTGCCAGCAGCTTGAGGGGTAGGAATGATGAGACCCAGTACTTC. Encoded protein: CASSLRGRNDETQYF.

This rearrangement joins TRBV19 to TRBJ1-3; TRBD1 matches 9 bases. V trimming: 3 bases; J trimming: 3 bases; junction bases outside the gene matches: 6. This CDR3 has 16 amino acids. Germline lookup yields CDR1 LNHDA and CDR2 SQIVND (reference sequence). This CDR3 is CASSIGTGQYGNTIYF. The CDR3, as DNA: TGTGCCAGTAGTATCGGGACAGGGCAGTATGGAAACACCATATATTTT.

CDR3: CASSPRVATNEKLFF. The CDR3 DNA reads TGTGCCAGCAGCCCCCGAGTTGCAACTAATGAAAAACTGTTTTTT. The chain employs TRBV14 and TRBJ1-4; D unclear. Germline CDR1 is SGHDN and CDR2 is FVKESK. There are 15 residues in the CDR3. V lost 4 bases and J lost 0, with 9 bases in between.

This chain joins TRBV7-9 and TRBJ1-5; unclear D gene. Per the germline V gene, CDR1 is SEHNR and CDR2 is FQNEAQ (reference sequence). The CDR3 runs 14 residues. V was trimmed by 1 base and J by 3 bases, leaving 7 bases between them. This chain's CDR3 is CASSLGHTNQPQHF. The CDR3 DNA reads TGTGCCAGCAGCTTAGGACATACCAATCAGCCCCAGCATTTT.

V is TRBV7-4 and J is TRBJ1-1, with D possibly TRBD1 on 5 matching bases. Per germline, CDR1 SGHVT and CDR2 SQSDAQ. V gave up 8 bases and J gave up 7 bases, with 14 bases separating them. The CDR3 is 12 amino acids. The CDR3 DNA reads TGTGCCAGCGGGGAGGGGCGAGATGAAGCTTTCTTT. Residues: CASGEGRDEAFF.